This entry features one T cell receptor beta chain sequence. This sample is drawn from a study of control samples from healthy donors and cancer patients. Clones were read by immunoSEQ multiplex PCR, and TCRdb kept only the in-frame ones, dropping some. Of under 150,000 clones detected, 85% to 95% appear once; the ten largest clones hold more than 2%. The V end was cut by 1 base, the J end by 10 bases, with 14 bases between. This CDR3 contains 14 residues. The germline V gene has CDR1 MDHEN and CDR2 SYDVKM. The sample comprised blood. The receptor comes from a man between 25 and 39 years old in good health. This chain connects TRBV28 to TRBJ2-1; D ambiguous. In nucleotides, the CDR3 is TGTGCCAGCAGTTTATACGGGTCCTCGGGCGAGCAGTTCTTC. Translated, it gives CASSLYGSSGEQFF.